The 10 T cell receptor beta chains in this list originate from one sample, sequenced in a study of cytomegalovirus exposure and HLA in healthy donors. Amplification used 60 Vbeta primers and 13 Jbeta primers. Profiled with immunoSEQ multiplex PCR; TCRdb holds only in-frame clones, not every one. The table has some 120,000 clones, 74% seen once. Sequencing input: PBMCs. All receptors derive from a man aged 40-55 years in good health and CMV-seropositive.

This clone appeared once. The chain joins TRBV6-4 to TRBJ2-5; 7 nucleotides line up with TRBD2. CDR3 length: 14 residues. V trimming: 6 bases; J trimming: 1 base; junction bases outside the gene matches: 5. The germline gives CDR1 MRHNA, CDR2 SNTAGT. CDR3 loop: CASRASSGQETQYF. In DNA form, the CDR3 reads TGTGCCAGCAGGGCTTCTAGCGGCCAAGAGACCCAGTACTTC.

CDR3 region: CSVVGTALNTEAFF. The CDR3 coding sequence is TGCAGCGTTGTGGGGACAGCCTTGAACACTGAAGCTTTCTTT. The rearrangement uses TRBV29-1 and TRBJ1-1, with TRBD1 matching over 7 bases. V lost 4 bases and J lost 0; bases outside the gene matches: 5. Germline assignment: CDR1 SQVTM and CDR2 ANQGSEA. The CDR3 sequence is 14 residues long.

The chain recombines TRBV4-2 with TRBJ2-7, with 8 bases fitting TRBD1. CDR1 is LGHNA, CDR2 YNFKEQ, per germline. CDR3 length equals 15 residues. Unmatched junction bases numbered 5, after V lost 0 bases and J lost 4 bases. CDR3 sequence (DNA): TGTGCCAGCAGCCAAGAGGCAGGGGGCGGGTACGAGCAGTACTTC. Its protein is CASSQEAGGGYEQYF.

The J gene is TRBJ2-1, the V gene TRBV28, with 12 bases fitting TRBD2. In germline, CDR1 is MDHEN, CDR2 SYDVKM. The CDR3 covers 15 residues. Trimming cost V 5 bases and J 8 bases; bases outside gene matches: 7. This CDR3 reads CASSQTSGRIDEQFF. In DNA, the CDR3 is TGTGCCAGCAGTCAGACTAGCGGGAGAATTGATGAGCAGTTCTTC.

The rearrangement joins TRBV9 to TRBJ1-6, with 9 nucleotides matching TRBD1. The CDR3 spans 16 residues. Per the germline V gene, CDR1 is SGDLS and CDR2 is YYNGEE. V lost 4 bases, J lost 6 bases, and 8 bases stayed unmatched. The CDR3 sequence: CASSQGQGPFNSPLHF. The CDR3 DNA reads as TGTGCCAGCAGCCAGGGACAGGGCCCGTTTAATTCACCCCTCCACTTT.

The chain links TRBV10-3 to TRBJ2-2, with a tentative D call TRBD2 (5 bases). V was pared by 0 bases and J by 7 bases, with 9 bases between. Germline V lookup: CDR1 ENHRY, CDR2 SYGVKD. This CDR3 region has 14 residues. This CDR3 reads CAISESGGSGELFF. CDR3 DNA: TGTGCCATCAGTGAGTCTGGTGGGAGCGGGGAGCTGTTTTTT.

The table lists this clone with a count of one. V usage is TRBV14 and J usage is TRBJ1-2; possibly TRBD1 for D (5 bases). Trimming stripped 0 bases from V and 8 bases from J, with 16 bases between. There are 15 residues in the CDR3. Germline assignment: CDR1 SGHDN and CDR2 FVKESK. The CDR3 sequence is CASSQDLEGKRGYTF. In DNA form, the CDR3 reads TGTGCCAGCAGCCAAGATCTGGAGGGGAAAAGAGGCTACACCTTC.

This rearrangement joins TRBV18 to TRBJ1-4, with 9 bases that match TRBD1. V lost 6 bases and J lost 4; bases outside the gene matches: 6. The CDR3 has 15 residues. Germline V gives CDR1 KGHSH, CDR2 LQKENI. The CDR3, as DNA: TGTGCCAGCTCGCCGGGGACAGGGATTAATGAAAAACTGTTTTTT. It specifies CASSPGTGINEKLFF.

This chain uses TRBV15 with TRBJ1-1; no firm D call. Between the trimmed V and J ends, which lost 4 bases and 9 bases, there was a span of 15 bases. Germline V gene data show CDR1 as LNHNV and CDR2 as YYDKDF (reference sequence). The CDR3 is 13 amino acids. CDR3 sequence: CATSIDLAGKAFF. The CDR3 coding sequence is TGTGCCACCAGCATCGATCTGGCAGGTAAAGCTTTCTTT.

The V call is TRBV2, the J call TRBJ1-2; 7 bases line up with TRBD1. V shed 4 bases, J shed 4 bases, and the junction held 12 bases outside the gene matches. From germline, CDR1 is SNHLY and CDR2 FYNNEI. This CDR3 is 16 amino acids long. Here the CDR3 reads CASSGVRTGTFYGYTF. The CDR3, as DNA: TGTGCCAGCAGTGGGGTCAGGACAGGTACCTTCTATGGCTACACCTTC.